Listed below are T cell receptor beta chains from one sample, sequenced in a study of cytomegalovirus exposure and HLA in healthy donors. The assay was immunoSEQ multiplex PCR, and TCRdb's table has in-frame clones only and misses some. There are 180,000 or so clones in the sample; 80% to 90% occur only once, and about a tenth lies in the top ten. Material: PBMCs. These receptors all come from a man younger than 30 in good health and CMV-seropositive. Both conserved end residues are part of each CDR3. The D gene is left open where the match is weak. Clone size appears in some rows only: once, few, many, or a class for an expanded clone.

NA,TRBJ2-5,NA,TRBV14,CASSKNRQTQYF,TGTGCCAGCAGCAAAAACAGGCAGACCCAGTACTTC
NA,TRBJ1-6,NA,TRBV6-5,CASSYNGVRNSPLHF,TGTGCCAGCAGTTACAACGGGGTAAGGAATTCACCCCTCCACTTT
NA,TRBJ2-7,TRBD1,TRBV10-1,CASSGQGYEQYF,TGCGCCAGCAGTGGACAGGGGTACGAGCAGTACTTC
NA,TRBJ2-3,NA,TRBV7-6,CASSNGVTDTQYF,TGTGCCAGCAGCAACGGGGTCACAGATACGCAGTATTTT
NA,TRBJ2-5,TRBD2,TRBV7-7,CASAEVGGGVIETQYF,TGTGCCAGCGCGGAGGTTGGCGGGGGTGTTATTGAGACCCAGTACTTC
NA,TRBJ1-6,NA,TRBV30,CAWSGDIHMLGSPLHF,TGTGCCTGGAGTGGGGACATCCACATGTTAGGCTCACCCCTCCACTTT
NA,TRBJ2-2,NA,TRBV10-2,CASSESRGGNTGELFF,TGCGCCAGCAGTGAGTCGAGAGGGGGGAACACCGGGGAGCTGTTTTTT
NA,TRBJ2-1,TRBD1,TRBV10-1,CASTGQGADEQFF,TGCGCCAGTACCGGACAGGGGGCCGATGAGCAGTTCTTC
NA,TRBJ2-5,TRBD2,TRBV5-8,CASSLDGTSGKETQYF,TGTGCCAGCAGCCTTGACGGGACTAGCGGGAAGGAGACCCAGTACTTC
NA,TRBJ1-1,NA,TRBV30,CAWSAAGYSTEAFF,TGTGCCTGGAGTGCCGCCGGTTATTCCACTGAAGCTTTCTTT
NA,TRBJ1-2,TRBD1,TRBV6-5,CASRQWTGPDGYTF,TGTGCCAGCAGACAATGGACAGGGCCCGATGGCTACACCTTC
NA,TRBJ2-1,NA,TRBV7-8,CASSLEPGEQFF,TGTGCCAGCAGCTTGGAACCCGGGGAGCAGTTCTTC
NA,TRBJ1-1,TRBD1,TRBV10-1,CAGQGALLNTEAFF,TGCGCCGGACAGGGGGCCCTGTTGAACACTGAAGCTTTCTTT
NA,TRBJ2-3,TRBD2,TRBV2,CASSEVAGAAAADTQYF,TGTGCCAGCAGTGAAGTAGCGGGGGCCGCAGCGGCCGATACGCAGTATTTT
NA,TRBJ2-2,TRBD1,TRBV18,CASSPGQGNTGELFF,TGTGCCAGCTCGCCGGGACAGGGGAACACCGGGGAGCTGTTTTTT
NA,TRBJ2-1,NA,TRBV9,CASSPSGNEQFF,TGTGCCAGCAGCCCCAGCGGCAATGAGCAGTTCTTC
NA,TRBJ1-2,NA,TRBV5-1,CASSLAGRDRSGYTF,TGCGCCAGCAGCCTGGCGGGCAGGGATCGCTCAGGCTACACCTTC
NA,TRBJ2-7,TRBD2,TRBV7-6,CASSLGGLAGGEQYF,TGTGCCAGCAGCTTAGGGGGACTAGCGGGGGGCGAGCAGTACTTC
NA,TRBJ2-7,TRBD1,TRBV7-6,CASSWGQGASYEQYF,TGTGCCAGCAGCTGGGGACAGGGGGCCTCCTACGAGCAGTACTTC
few,TRBJ1-1,NA,TRBV7-9,CASSLGSPEFTEAFF,TGTGCCAGCAGCTTAGGCTCCCCTGAGTTCACTGAAGCTTTCTTT
NA,TRBJ1-1,NA,TRBV5-1,CASLQPEGTEAFF,TGCGCCAGCCTCCAACCAGAGGGCACTGAAGCTTTCTTT
NA,TRBJ2-5,NA,TRBV5-6,CASSLRGKAETQYF,TGTGCCAGCAGCTTGAGGGGAAAAGCAGAGACCCAGTACTTC
NA,TRBJ1-2,NA,TRBV11-2,CASSPHGQTPLPRKGYTF,TGTGCCAGCAGCCCTCACGGACAGACACCCCTACCTAGGAAGGGCTACACCTTC
NA,TRBJ1-5,NA,TRBV4-1,CASRDTFSNQPQHF,TGCGCCAGCCGGGACACTTTTAGCAATCAGCCCCAGCATTTT
NA,TRBJ2-2,TRBD1,TRBV7-3,CASSSSGGTGELFF,TGTGCCAGCAGCTCTTCAGGGGGTACCGGGGAGCTGTTTTTT
once,TRBJ2-3,NA,TRBV5-1,CASSTRGHQGADTQYF,TGCGCCAGCAGCACGAGGGGACATCAAGGGGCAGATACGCAGTATTTT
NA,TRBJ2-5,TRBD2,TRBV28,CASSLRSGGVTQYF,TGTGCCAGCAGTTTAAGAAGCGGGGGTGTGACCCAGTACTTC
NA,TRBJ2-3,TRBD1,TRBV2,CASSTLRDRASDTQYF,TGTGCCAGCAGTACTTTGCGGGACAGGGCCTCTGATACGCAGTATTTT
few,TRBJ2-6,NA,TRBV19,CASSIGGTGANVLTF,TGTGCCAGTAGTATAGGAGGGACTGGGGCCAACGTCCTGACTTTC
NA,TRBJ2-5,TRBD1,TRBV7-2,CASSPFGTGGGETQYF,TGTGCCAGCAGCCCTTTTGGGACAGGGGGAGGAGAGACCCAGTACTTC
NA,TRBJ2-7,NA,TRBV30,CAWSLGREQYF,TGTGCCTGGAGTCTAGGAAGAGAGCAGTACTTC
NA,TRBJ2-3,TRBD2,TRBV6-4,CASARGLAGYTDTQYF,TGTGCCAGCGCCAGGGGACTAGCGGGGTACACAGATACGCAGTATTTT
NA,TRBJ2-3,NA,TRBV15,CATSSFADTRGGDTQYF,TGTGCCACCAGCTCTTTCGCGGACACACGGGGAGGAGATACGCAGTATTTT
NA,TRBJ2-7,NA,TRBV5-6,CVSSTLSVRPGTYEQYF,TGTGTCAGCAGTACGCTTTCGGTCCGACCAGGGACCTACGAGCAGTACTTC
NA,TRBJ1-2,TRBD1,TRBV5-1,CASSPAGTGTGGYTF,TGCGCCAGCAGCCCCGCCGGGACAGGGACCGGCGGCTACACCTTC
NA,TRBJ2-7,TRBD1,TRBV6-5,CASSYSRQGDYEQYF,TGTGCCAGCAGTTACTCTCGCCAGGGGGACTACGAGCAGTACTTC
NA,TRBJ2-3,TRBD2,TRBV5-4,CASSLRLAGASSTDTQYF,TGTGCCAGCAGCTTAAGGCTAGCGGGGGCCTCTAGCACAGATACGCAGTATTTT
NA,TRBJ1-1,NA,TRBV2,CASSGRGAFF,TGTGCCAGCAGTGGAAGGGGAGCTTTCTTT
NA,TRBJ1-1,TRBD1,TRBV5-6,CASSLGSQGAPGTEAFF,TGTGCCAGCAGCTTGGGGTCCCAGGGGGCGCCTGGGACTGAAGCTTTCTTT
NA,TRBJ1-1,NA,TRBV5-1,CASSLAGGGRMNTEAFF,TGCGCCAGCAGCTTGGCCGGGGGGGGTAGAATGAACACTGAAGCTTTCTTT
NA,TRBJ1-1,TRBD1,TRBV27,CASSLKGQGVLSAFF,TGTGCCAGCAGTTTAAAAGGACAGGGGGTACTTTCGGCTTTCTTT
NA,TRBJ2-3,NA,TRBV9,CASSVVVGEAQYF,TGTGCCAGCAGCGTAGTTGTGGGGGAGGCGCAGTATTTT
NA,TRBJ2-7,TRBD2,TRBV9,CASSVADSGGLTSYEQYF,TGTGCCAGCAGCGTAGCTGATAGCGGGGGCCTCACCTCCTACGAGCAGTACTTC
NA,TRBJ2-2,NA,TRBV7-9,CASDGHTGELFF,TGTGCCAGCGACGGACATACCGGGGAGCTGTTTTTT
once,TRBJ2-5,TRBD2,TRBV11-2,CASSWTSGGSAKQETQYF,TGTGCCAGCAGCTGGACTAGCGGGGGGAGTGCAAAGCAAGAGACCCAGTACTTC
NA,TRBJ1-3,NA,TRBV6-1,CASSAAGYSGNTIYF,TGTGCCAGCAGTGCGGCAGGGTACTCTGGAAACACCATATATTTT
NA,TRBJ2-5,NA,TRBV5-1,CASSRDGRETQYF,TGCGCCAGCAGCCGGGATGGTCGGGAGACCCAGTACTTC
NA,TRBJ2-4,NA,TRBV5-6,CASSLTGKAKNIQYF,TGTGCCAGCAGCTTGACAGGGAAAGCCAAAAACATTCAGTACTTC
few,TRBJ2-3,TRBD1,TRBV27,CASSLNGQGLTDTQYF,TGTGCCAGCAGTTTAAATGGACAGGGGCTTACAGATACGCAGTATTTT
NA,TRBJ1-2,NA,TRBV15,CATSRDTANYGYTF,TGTGCCACCAGCAGAGATACGGCTAACTATGGCTACACCTTC
NA,TRBJ2-7,NA,TRBV6-6,CASRLGSYEQYF,TGTGCCAGCAGACTAGGGTCCTACGAGCAGTACTTC
NA,TRBJ1-3,TRBD1,TRBV30,CAWRIRGQGISSAGNTIYF,TGTGCCTGGCGTATCAGGGGACAGGGGATTAGTAGCGCTGGAAACACCATATATTTT
NA,TRBJ2-3,TRBD1,TRBV11-1,CASSSGGQITDTQYF,TGTGCCAGCAGCTCTGGGGGACAGATCACAGATACGCAGTATTTT
NA,TRBJ1-5,TRBD1,TRBV7-9,CASSTDRESTQPQHF,TGTGCCAGCAGCACAGACAGGGAAAGTACTCAGCCCCAGCATTTT
NA,TRBJ1-3,NA,TRBV7-2,CASSPQTVSAGNTIYF,TGTGCCAGCAGTCCGCAGACAGTTTCAGCTGGAAACACCATATATTTT